The source of this T cell receptor (beta chain) is a study of shared clonotypes between healthy human individuals. Notes on this clone: Its antigen is undetermined.

Study conclusions and caveats: Clonotype sharing among the donors was expected to vary with sequencing depth.

The assay was immunoSEQ multiplex PCR, and TCRdb's table has in-frame clones only and misses some. Altogether 850,000 to 1,100,000 clones are present, about 80% being singletons, with the ten largest covering 0.89%. Sequencing was performed on memory CD4+ T cells from PBMCs. Subset meaning: CD45RA-negative fraction. This receptor was taken from a man younger than 35 in good health. Some clones in this sample may be carry-over from other donors' samples.

CDR3 sequence: CASSLAGTDSYEQYF. CDR3 sequence (DNA): TGTGCCAGCAGCTTAGCCGGGACAGATTCCTACGAGCAGTACTTC. This chain joins TRBV7-6 and TRBJ2-7; 7 nucleotides line up with TRBD1. Per the germline V gene, CDR1 is SGHVS and CDR2 is FNYEAQ. The CDR3 extends over 15 amino acids. The V segment lost 0 bases and the J segment 1 base; nucleotides outside the gene matches: 3.